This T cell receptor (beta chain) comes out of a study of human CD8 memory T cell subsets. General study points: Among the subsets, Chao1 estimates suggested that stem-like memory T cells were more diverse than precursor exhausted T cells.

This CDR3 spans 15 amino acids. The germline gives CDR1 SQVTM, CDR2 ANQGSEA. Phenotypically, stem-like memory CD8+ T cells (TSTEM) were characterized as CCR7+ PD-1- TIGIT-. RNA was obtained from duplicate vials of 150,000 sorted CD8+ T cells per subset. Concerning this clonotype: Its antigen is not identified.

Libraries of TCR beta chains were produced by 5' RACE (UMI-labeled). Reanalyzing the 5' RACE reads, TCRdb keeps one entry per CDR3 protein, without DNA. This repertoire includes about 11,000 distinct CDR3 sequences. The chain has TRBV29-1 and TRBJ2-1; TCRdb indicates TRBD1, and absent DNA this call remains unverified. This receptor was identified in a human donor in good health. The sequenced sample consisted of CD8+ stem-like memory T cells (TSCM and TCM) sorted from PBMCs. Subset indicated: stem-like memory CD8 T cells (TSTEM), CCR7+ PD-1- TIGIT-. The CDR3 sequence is CSVPLGGNTYNEQFF.